The 8 T cell receptor beta chains presented below share a single source sample, sequenced in a study of Ad26.COV2.S vaccination and SARS-CoV-2 variants. Specified treatment: 15 to 20 received Ad26.COV2.S at low or high dose, single or two shots; about five received placebo; per-sample allocation not given. Material that was analyzed had been drawn on day 63 after the first vaccine or placebo injection. Produced via immunoSEQ multiplex PCR; TCRdb's table is partial and in-frame only. The data contain 350,000 to 450,000 clones, around 86% of them singletons. Sequencing used peripheral blood, obtained in a trial of Ad26.COV2.S vaccine versus placebo. Source of these receptors: a person between 18 and 59 years old who received the Ad26.COV2.S COVID-19 vaccine or a placebo.

The CDR3 nucleotides read TGTGCCAGCAGCTCCTCACCGGACACTGAAGCTTTCTTT. Its translation is CASSSSPDTEAFF. This rearrangement joins TRBV7-3 to TRBJ1-1; D is unresolved. CDR3 length: 13 amino acids. Germline values: CDR1 SGHTA, CDR2 FQGTGA. Trimming shortened V by 4 bases and J by 3 bases, and 9 bases separated the two germline ends.

The V and J genes are TRBV7-2 and TRBJ2-5; TRBD2 is a possible D gene (6 bases). Trimming removed 1 base at V and 1 base at J, with 10 bases between. The CDR3 contains 15 residues. Germline V gene lookup returns CDR1 SGHTA and CDR2 FQGNSA. Written as DNA, the CDR3 is TGTGCCAGCAGCTTAGTCGGGGGAGGCCAAGAGACCCAGTACTTC. Its protein is CASSLVGGGQETQYF.

V and J are TRBV7-9 and TRBJ1-5, with D unclear. The CDR3 is 17 amino acids. Trimming took off 5 bases at V and 2 bases at J, with 19 bases between the two ends. Per germline, CDR1 SEHNR and CDR2 FQNEAQ (reference sequence). The CDR3 DNA follows: TGTGCCAGCAGCCCGGAGGTTTGGCGTGGTCGCAATCAGCCCCAGCATTTT. The encoded protein is CASSPEVWRGRNQPQHF.

V and J are TRBV7-8 and TRBJ1-1; the D is unclear. Trimming stripped 5 bases from V and 5 bases from J, with 9 bases between. The CDR3 is made up of 12 amino acids. Germline CDR1 is SGHVS and CDR2 is FQNEAQ. The chain's CDR3 is CASSASSTEAFF. CDR3 DNA sequence: TGTGCCAGCAGCGCCAGTAGTACTGAAGCTTTCTTT.

This clone came up once. J is TRBJ2-7 and V is TRBV19, with D tentatively TRBD2 (5 bases). Germline values: CDR1 LNHDA, CDR2 SQIVND (reference sequence). With 5 bases removed from V and 6 bases from J, the gap between germline ends came to 14 bases. This CDR3 has 13 amino acids. The CDR3 sequence: CASSSGVEGEQYF. CDR3 DNA sequence: TGTGCCAGTAGTTCAGGAGTCGAGGGCGAGCAGTACTTC.

This chain links TRBV5-1 with TRBJ2-7; 7 nucleotides agree with TRBD1. CDR3 length: 12 residues. From germline, CDR1 is SGHRS and CDR2 YFSETQ. The ends lost 4 bases at V and 6 bases at J; junction bases unmatched: 4. CDR3 residues: CASSQDRAEQYF. In DNA form, the CDR3 reads TGCGCCAGCAGCCAAGACAGGGCCGAGCAGTACTTC. Full variable domain (rest looked up from reference TRBV5-1 and TRBJ2-7): KAGVTQTPRYLIKTRGQQVTLSCSPISGHRSVSWYQQTPGQGLQFLFEYFSETQRNKGNFPGRFSGRQFSNSRSEMNVSTLELGDSALYLCASSQDRAEQYFGPGTRLTVT.

The DNA for the CDR3 is TGTGCCAGCAGCTTTTCGGGATATGAAGCTTTCTTT. It encodes CASSFSGYEAFF. The chain links TRBV11-2 to TRBJ1-1; D call uncertain. This CDR3 is built from 12 residues. Trimming stripped 3 bases from V and 7 bases from J, with 9 bases between. Germline CDR1 is SGHAT and CDR2 is FQNNGV.

As DNA, the CDR3 is TGTGCCAGCAGCATCCGGGACTTTTCTGGAAACACCATATATTTT. Amino acids: CASSIRDFSGNTIYF. This sequence joins TRBV7-9 and TRBJ1-3; TRBD1 might be the D (5 bases). Germline CDR1 SEHNR, CDR2 FQNEAQ (reference sequence). Trimming pared 5 bases from V and 1 base from J, leaving 12 bases between. The CDR3 contains 15 residues.